The 23 T cell receptor beta chains presented below share a single source sample, sequenced in a study of T cell changes during pregnancy in multiple sclerosis (dated by TCRdb to between 2018 and 2021). Library construction relied on the immunoSEQ multiplex PCR assay. As stored in TCRdb, this immuneACCESS dataset retains in-frame rearrangements with V and J assigned. A fraction of the clones does not appear; measured against another copy, unresolved V genes explain less than half of the discrepancy, and the remainder lacks a known reason. The sample contains roughly 84,000 clones, 85% to 95% of them found a single time. The top ten clonotypes cover under 1.5% of the sample. The starting material was peripheral blood, obtained in the third trimester of pregnancy. These receptors were taken from a female donor in good health, enrolled as a control in a pregnancy study.

The rearrangement links TRBV5-4 to TRBJ2-3; D remains ambiguous. CDR3 length: 14 amino acids. Germline CDR1 SGHNT, CDR2 YYREEE (reference sequence). Trimming took off 3 bases at V and 2 bases at J, with 10 bases between the two ends. CDR3 in DNA: TGTGCCAGCAGCTCTACAGCTCACACAGATACGCAGTATTTT. It yields the protein CASSSTAHTDTQYF.

The gene calls are TRBV11-2 and TRBJ1-2; 9 bases align to TRBD1. The CDR3 totals 17 residues. The junction had 16 bases not matched to a gene; V was cut back by 3 bases and J by 8 bases. Germline loops: CDR1 SGHAT, CDR2 FQNNGV. CDR3 sequence (DNA): TGTGCCAGCAGCTTCGGGGGAGGACAGGGGCCCTCGAGGGGCTACACCTTC. Translating it yields CASSFGGGQGPSRGYTF.

This sequence joins TRBV5-5 and TRBJ2-3, with a possible D match to TRBD2 (6 bases). V lost 1 base to trimming and J lost 1 base, with 16 bases between them. Germline CDR1 is SGHKS and CDR2 is YYEKEE (reference sequence). This CDR3 region has 17 residues. Here the CDR3 reads CASSLRVRREGTDTQYF. CDR3 DNA sequence: TGTGCCAGCAGCTTGCGGGTTCGGCGGGAAGGCACAGATACGCAGTATTTT.

The chain recombines TRBV6-1 with TRBJ1-5, with 9 bases identical to TRBD1. Germline V gene data show CDR1 as MNHNS and CDR2 as SASEGT. CDR3 length equals 16 residues. With V trimmed by 2 bases and J by 6 bases, 8 bases remained unmatched. In DNA form, the CDR3 reads TGTGCCAGCAGTGAAAGTGACGGGACAGGGAGTCAGCCCCAGCATTTT. Encoded protein: CASSESDGTGSQPQHF.

Only one count was recorded for this clone. V is TRBV30 and J is TRBJ2-7, with D unresolved. The CDR3 contains 11 residues. Germline CDR1 is GTSNPN and CDR2 is SVGIG (reference sequence). Between the trimmed V and J ends, which lost 1 base and 7 bases, there was a span of 8 bases. The CDR3, as DNA: TGTGCCTGGAGTGCAGGTGGGGAGCAGTACTTC. Translating it yields CAWSAGGEQYF.

The V gene is TRBV7-2, the J gene TRBJ2-7, with 8 bases fitting TRBD1. Per germline, CDR1 SGHTA and CDR2 FQGNSA. This CDR3 has 15 amino acids. Trimming removed 5 bases from V and 2 bases from J; junction bases left unmatched: 8. CDR3 region: CASSEPDRATYEQYF. DNA of the CDR3: TGTGCCAGCAGCGAGCCGGACAGGGCCACCTACGAGCAGTACTTC.

V usage is TRBV30 and J usage is TRBJ2-5, with a possible D match to TRBD2 (6 bases). Trimming stripped 7 bases from V and 5 bases from J, with 14 bases between. The CDR3 covers 12 residues. Germline V gene data show CDR1 as GTSNPN and CDR2 as SVGIG (reference sequence). The CDR3 sequence is CALNGRLETQYF. CDR3 DNA sequence: TGTGCCTTGAACGGGAGATTGGAGACCCAGTACTTC.

This chain joins TRBV5-1 and TRBJ2-1, with D uncertain. This CDR3 is 17 amino acids long. The germline CDR1 and CDR2 sequences are SGHRS and YFSETQ. V was cut by 0 bases and J by 0 bases, with 13 bases left in between. This chain's CDR3 is CASSLAPQINSYNEQFF. As DNA, the CDR3 is TGCGCCAGCAGCTTGGCCCCCCAGATAAACTCCTACAATGAGCAGTTCTTC.

The chain couples TRBV9 to TRBJ2-7; TRBD1 is a possible D gene (5 bases). The V end was cut by 0 bases, the J end by 1 base, with 11 bases between. The germline gives CDR1 SGDLS, CDR2 YYNGEE. The CDR3 runs to 15 residues. The CDR3 DNA is TGTGCCAGCAGCGTAGGGGCAGGGAAATCCTACGAGCAGTACTTC. It yields the protein CASSVGAGKSYEQYF.

CDR3 sequence (DNA): TGTGCCAGCAGTTTTGTTGCGGGAGTTTCGAGAAGTGAGCAGTTCTTC. This gives the protein CASSFVAGVSRSEQFF. The chain employs TRBV28 and TRBJ2-1; 7 positions match TRBD2. Unmatched junction bases numbered 14, after V lost 3 bases and J lost 9 bases. The CDR3 loop spans 16 amino acids. CDR1 is MDHEN and CDR2 is SYDVKM in the germline V gene.

The V call is TRBV5-1, the J call TRBJ1-1, with D perhaps matching TRBD1 (5 bases). Between the trimmed V and J ends, which lost 7 bases and 1 base, there was a span of 11 bases. CDR3 size: 13 residues. Germline V gene lookup returns CDR1 SGHRS and CDR2 YFSETQ. The CDR3 DNA reads TGCGCCAGCCAAGACAGCCCGAACACTGAAGCTTTCTTT. Amino acids: CASQDSPNTEAFF.

V is TRBV28 and J is TRBJ2-7, with 9 bases that match TRBD2. Unmatched junction bases numbered 10, after V lost 5 bases and J lost 5 bases. The CDR3 spans 15 residues. CDR1 and CDR2 from the germline V gene are MDHEN and SYDVKM. CDR3 protein: CASSTNSGRGNEQYF. The CDR3 bases are TGTGCCAGCAGTACCAATAGCGGGAGAGGGAACGAGCAGTACTTC.

The chain has TRBV6-1 and TRBJ2-7; perhaps TRBD1 as D (5 bases). The CDR3 extends over 14 amino acids. Trimming shortened V by 3 bases and J by 2 bases, and 11 bases separated the two germline ends. The germline gives CDR1 MNHNS, CDR2 SASEGT. The CDR3 reads CASSDRVGPYEQYF. CDR3 nucleotide sequence: TGTGCCAGCAGTGACAGGGTGGGGCCCTACGAGCAGTACTTC.

The chain carries TRBV6-1 and TRBJ2-7; a weak D match, TRBD1 (6 bases). The CDR3 has 15 amino acids. V dropped 0 bases and J dropped 2 bases, with 11 bases sitting between them. The germline CDR1 and CDR2 sequences are MNHNS and SASEGT. CDR3: CASSEAGRGAYEQYF. DNA of the CDR3: TGTGCCAGCAGTGAAGCGGGCAGGGGAGCCTACGAGCAGTACTTC.

The chain links TRBV7-9 to TRBJ2-7; D might be TRBD2 (5 bases). The CDR3 length is 14 residues. Trimming took 3 bases from V and 6 from J, leaving 15 bases between them. CDR1 SEHNR and CDR2 FQNEAQ come from the germline V gene (reference sequence). In DNA, the CDR3 is TGTGCCAGCAGCTTCACGGTGGGAGCAGGCGAGCAGTACTTC. As protein: CASSFTVGAGEQYF.

The chain recombines TRBV5-1 with TRBJ1-2, with D perhaps TRBD1 (6 bases). Per the germline V gene, CDR1 is SGHRS and CDR2 is YFSETQ. Trimming shortened V by 0 bases and J by 5 bases, and 14 bases separated the two germline ends. CDR3 length: 15 residues. The CDR3 bases are TGCGCCAGCAGCTTGGCCGGGACAACGGCGTATGGCTACACCTTC. Translating it yields CASSLAGTTAYGYTF.

This chain connects TRBV29-1 to TRBJ2-1; possible D gene TRBD2, 6 bases. CDR1 and CDR2 (germline): SQVTM, ANQGSEA. The CDR3 contains 16 residues. Trimming removed 6 bases from V and 4 bases from J, with 22 bases in between. CDR3 region: CSVDDGRGRTYNEQFF. CDR3 nucleotides: TGCAGCGTAGACGACGGGCGGGGACGAACATACAATGAGCAGTTCTTC.

The V gene is TRBV7-2, the J gene TRBJ2-7; tentative D call: TRBD2 (6 bases). The germline gives CDR1 SGHTA, CDR2 FQGNSA. The V end was cut by 3 bases, the J end by 3 bases, with 18 bases between. The CDR3 has 16 amino acids. CDR3 sequence (DNA): TGTGCCAGCAGCTTGGGGACCCGGGACTCTTTCTACGAGCAGTACTTC. It codes for CASSLGTRDSFYEQYF.

The chain carries TRBV6-5 and TRBJ2-7; D is possibly TRBD2 (5 bases). The germline V gene has CDR1 MNHEY and CDR2 SVGAGI. Trimming removed 0 bases at V and 1 base at J, with 7 bases between. The CDR3 is 14 residues long. CDR3 in amino acids: CASSYSPGSYEQYF. CDR3 bases: TGTGCCAGCAGTTACTCACCGGGGTCCTACGAGCAGTACTTC.

The CDR3 DNA sequence: TGTGCCAGCAGTCCGAGGGACGGAGGGTGGCTACAGCCCCAGCATTTT. It yields the protein CASSPRDGGWLQPQHF. The chain is built from TRBV7-2 and TRBJ1-5; possible D gene TRBD1, 5 bases. The CDR3 is made up of 16 amino acids. Per germline, CDR1 SGHTA and CDR2 FQGNSA. Trimming left V 6 bases short and J 7 bases short, with 22 bases between. The variable domain in full, with the rest retrieved from reference TRBV7-2 and TRBJ1-5, is GAGVSQSPSNKVTEKGKDVELRCDPISGHTALYWYRQSLGQGLEFLIYFQGNSAPDKSGLPSDRFSAERTGGSVSTLTIQRTQQEDSAVYLCASSPRDGGWLQPQHFGDGTRLSIL.

J is TRBJ2-7 and V is TRBV11-2; D gene uncertain. In germline, CDR1 is SGHAT, CDR2 FQNNGV. V lost 0 bases and J 4 bases, leaving 10 bases between the germline ends. The CDR3 has 14 amino acids. CDR3 DNA sequence: TGTGCCAGCAGCTTAGATCCGGGTGGGTACGAGCAGTACTTC. It encodes CASSLDPGGYEQYF.

V and J are TRBV18 and TRBJ2-5; a weak D match, TRBD1 (5 bases). Germline CDR1 and CDR2: KGHSH and LQKENI. This CDR3 comprises 15 residues. The V gene lost 6 bases and the J gene lost 3 bases, with 17 bases spanning the gap. The CDR3 loop reads CASSPRVIREETQYF. For the CDR3, the DNA is TGTGCCAGCTCCCCCAGGGTAATCAGAGAAGAGACCCAGTACTTC. The complete variable domain, with remaining parts taken from reference TRBV18 and TRBJ2-5, reads NAGVMQNPRHLVRRRGQEARLRCSPMKGHSHVYWYRQLPEEGLKFMVYLQKENIIDESGMPKERFSAEFPKEGPSILRIQQVVRGDSAAYFCASSPRVIREETQYFGPGTRLLVL.

The chain is built from TRBV4-1 and TRBJ2-6; unclear D gene. Trimming removed 3 bases at V and 2 bases at J, with 8 bases between. Germline V lookup: CDR1 MGHRA, CDR2 YSYEKL. This CDR3 spans 15 amino acids. The CDR3 bases are TGCGCCAGCAGCCATGTAAATGCTGGGGCCAACGTCCTGACTTTC. Its translation is CASSHVNAGANVLTF.